The 3 T cell receptor beta chains given below trace back to one sample, sequenced in a study of regulatory T cells in long-lasting Graves disease. Time point given: persistent/refractory GD, antithyroid drugs over 5 years with positive TRAb. The TCR library used RNA extracted from PBMCs. Combining iRepertoire HTBI primers with Arm-PCR of CDR3 regions, the authors built TCR beta libraries. MiXCR was run by TCRdb on the multiplex PCR reads, yielding one entry per CDR3 protein. The data contain a few hundred thousand distinct CDR3 sequences, 23% of them seen just once; the ten biggest clones take up approximately 25%. This material consisted of peripheral blood mononuclear cells (PBMCs), taken when the disease was refractory, from a patient treated with antithyroid drugs. The receptors stem from a female donor with Graves disease.

This clonotype was observed a few times. The chain couples TRBV2 to TRBJ1-6, with D possibly TRBD1 on 5 matching bases. The CDR3 length is 17 residues. Germline assignment: CDR1 SNHLY and CDR2 FYNNEI. The V end lost 7 bases, the J end lost 3 bases, and 19 bases lay between the germline ends. CDR3 bases: TGTGCCAGCACCAGGGACTTTCGAGACAACTATAATTCACCCCTCCACTTT. As protein: CASTRDFRDNYNSPLHF.

This chain uses TRBV7-9 with TRBJ2-5, with TRBD1 identical over 8 bases. Germline V gene sequence: CDR1 SEHNR, CDR2 FQNEAQ (reference sequence). The CDR3 sequence is 14 residues long. The V gene end was trimmed by 3 bases and the J gene end by 7 bases; junction bases not matched to a gene: 7. In DNA, the CDR3 is TGTGCCAGCAGCTTCGGTCAGGGGGCAGGGACCCAGTACTTC. Translating it yields CASSFGQGAGTQYF.

The chain uses TRBV6-2 or TRBV6-3 and TRBJ2-2; D remains ambiguous. This CDR3 comprises 12 residues. V lost 2 bases and J lost 8, with 6 bases in between. Per germline, CDR1 MNHEY and CDR2 SVGEGT. CDR3 protein: CASSYKRGELFF. In DNA form, the CDR3 reads TGTGCCAGCAGTTACAAGCGTGGGGAGCTGTTTTTT.